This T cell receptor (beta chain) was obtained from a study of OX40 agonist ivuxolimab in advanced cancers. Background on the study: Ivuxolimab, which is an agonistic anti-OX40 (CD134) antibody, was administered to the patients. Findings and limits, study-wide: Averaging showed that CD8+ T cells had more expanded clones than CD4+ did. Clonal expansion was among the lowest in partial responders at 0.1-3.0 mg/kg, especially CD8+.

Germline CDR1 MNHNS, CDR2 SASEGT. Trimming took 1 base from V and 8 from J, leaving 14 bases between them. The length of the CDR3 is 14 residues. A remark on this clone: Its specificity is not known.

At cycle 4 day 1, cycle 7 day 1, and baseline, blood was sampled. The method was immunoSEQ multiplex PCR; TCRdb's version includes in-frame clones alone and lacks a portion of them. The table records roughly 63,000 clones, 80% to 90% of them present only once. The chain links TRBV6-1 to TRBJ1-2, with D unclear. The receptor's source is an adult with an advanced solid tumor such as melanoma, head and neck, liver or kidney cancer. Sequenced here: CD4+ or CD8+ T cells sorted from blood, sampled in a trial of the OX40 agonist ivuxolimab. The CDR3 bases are TGTGCCAGCAGTGAAGTTTTGGGTGGCGGAGGCTACACCTTC. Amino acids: CASSEVLGGGGYTF.